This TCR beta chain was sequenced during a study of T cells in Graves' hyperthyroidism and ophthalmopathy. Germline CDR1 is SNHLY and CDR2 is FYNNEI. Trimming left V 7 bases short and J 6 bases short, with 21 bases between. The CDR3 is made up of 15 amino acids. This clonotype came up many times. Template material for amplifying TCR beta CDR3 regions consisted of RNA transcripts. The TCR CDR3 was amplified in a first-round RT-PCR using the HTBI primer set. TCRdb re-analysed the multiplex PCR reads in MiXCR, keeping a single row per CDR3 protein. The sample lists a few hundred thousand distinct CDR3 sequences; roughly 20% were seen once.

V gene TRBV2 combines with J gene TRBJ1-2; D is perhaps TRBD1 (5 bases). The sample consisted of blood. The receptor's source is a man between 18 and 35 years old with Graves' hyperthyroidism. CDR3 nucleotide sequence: TGTGCCAGCATCGAGGTGGCGGGGGTCGGGGATGGCTACACCTTC. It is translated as CASIEVAGVGDGYTF.